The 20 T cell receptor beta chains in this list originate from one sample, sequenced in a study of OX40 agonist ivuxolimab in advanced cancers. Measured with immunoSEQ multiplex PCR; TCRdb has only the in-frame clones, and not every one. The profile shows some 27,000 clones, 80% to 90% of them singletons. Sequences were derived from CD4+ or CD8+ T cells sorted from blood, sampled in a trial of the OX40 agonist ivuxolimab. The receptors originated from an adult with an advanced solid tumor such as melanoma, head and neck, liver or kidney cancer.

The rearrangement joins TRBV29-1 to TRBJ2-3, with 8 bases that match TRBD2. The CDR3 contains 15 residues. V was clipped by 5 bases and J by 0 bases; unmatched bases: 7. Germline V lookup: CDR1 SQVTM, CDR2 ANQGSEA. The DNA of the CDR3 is TGCAGCGTTCCGGCGGGGGGCCATAGCACAGATACGCAGTATTTT. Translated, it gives CSVPAGGHSTDTQYF.

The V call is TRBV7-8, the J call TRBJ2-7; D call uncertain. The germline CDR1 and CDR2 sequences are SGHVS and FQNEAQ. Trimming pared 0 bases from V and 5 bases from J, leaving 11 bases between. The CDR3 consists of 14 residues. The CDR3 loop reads CASSLAVPVDEQYF. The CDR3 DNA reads TGTGCCAGCAGCTTAGCGGTACCGGTGGACGAGCAGTACTTC.

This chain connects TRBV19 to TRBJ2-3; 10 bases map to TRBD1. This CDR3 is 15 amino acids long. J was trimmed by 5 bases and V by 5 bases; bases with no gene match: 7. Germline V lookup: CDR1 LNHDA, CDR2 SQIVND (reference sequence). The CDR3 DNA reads TGTGCCAGTAGTCCCGACAGGGGGCGGTTAGATACGCAGTATTTT. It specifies CASSPDRGRLDTQYF.

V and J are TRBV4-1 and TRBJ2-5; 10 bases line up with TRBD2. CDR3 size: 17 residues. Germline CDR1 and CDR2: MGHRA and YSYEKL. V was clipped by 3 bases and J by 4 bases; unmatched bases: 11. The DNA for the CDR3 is TGCGCCAGCAGCCATCAAGGTAGCGGGGGGTGGAGAGAGACCCAGTACTTC. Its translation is CASSHQGSGGWRETQYF.

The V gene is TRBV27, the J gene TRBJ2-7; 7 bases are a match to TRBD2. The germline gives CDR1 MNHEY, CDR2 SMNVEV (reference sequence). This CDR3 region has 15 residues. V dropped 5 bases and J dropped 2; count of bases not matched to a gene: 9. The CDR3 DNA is TGTGCCAGCAGTCCGCCTGGCAGCGGGGCCTACGAGCAGTACTTC. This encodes CASSPPGSGAYEQYF.

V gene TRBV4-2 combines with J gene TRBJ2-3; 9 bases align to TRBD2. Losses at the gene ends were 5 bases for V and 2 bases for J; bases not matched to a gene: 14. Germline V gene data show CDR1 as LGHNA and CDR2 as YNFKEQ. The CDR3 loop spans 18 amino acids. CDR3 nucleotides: TGTGCCAGCAGCTCGCAAAAGGGCGGGGGGGCCATCACAGATACGCAGTATTTT. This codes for CASSSQKGGGAITDTQYF.

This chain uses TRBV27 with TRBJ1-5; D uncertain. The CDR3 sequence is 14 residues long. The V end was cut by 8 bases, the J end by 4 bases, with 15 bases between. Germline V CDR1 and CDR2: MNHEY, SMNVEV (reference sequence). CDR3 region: CASGLGPPNQPQHF. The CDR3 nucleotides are TGTGCCAGCGGCCTGGGTCCTCCTAATCAGCCCCAGCATTTT.

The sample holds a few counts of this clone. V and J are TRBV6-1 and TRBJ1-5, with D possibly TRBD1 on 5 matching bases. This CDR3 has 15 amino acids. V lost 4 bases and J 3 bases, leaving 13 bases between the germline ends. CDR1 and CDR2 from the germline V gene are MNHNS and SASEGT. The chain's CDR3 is CASSGRGGVNQPQHF. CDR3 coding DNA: TGTGCCAGCAGTGGACGGGGAGGGGTCAATCAGCCCCAGCATTTT.

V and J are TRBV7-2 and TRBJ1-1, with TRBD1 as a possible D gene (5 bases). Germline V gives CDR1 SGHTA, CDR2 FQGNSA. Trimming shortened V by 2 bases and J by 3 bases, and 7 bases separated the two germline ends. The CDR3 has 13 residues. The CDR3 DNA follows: TGTGCCAGCAGCTTACGGGACTACACTGAAGCTTTCTTT. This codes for CASSLRDYTEAFF. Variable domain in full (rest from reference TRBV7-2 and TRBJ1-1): GAGVSQSPSNKVTEKGKDVELRCDPISGHTALYWYRQSLGQGLEFLIYFQGNSAPDKSGLPSDRFSAERTGGSVSTLTIQRTQQEDSAVYLCASSLRDYTEAFFGQGTRLTVV.

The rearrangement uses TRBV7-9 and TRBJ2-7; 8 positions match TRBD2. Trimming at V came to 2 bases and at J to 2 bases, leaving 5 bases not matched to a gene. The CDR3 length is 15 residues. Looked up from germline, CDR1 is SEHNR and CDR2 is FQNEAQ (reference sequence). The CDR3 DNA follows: TGTGCCAGCAGCTTATTCGAGCGGGGGACCTACGAGCAGTACTTC. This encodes CASSLFERGTYEQYF. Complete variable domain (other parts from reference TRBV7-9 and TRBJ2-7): DTGVSQNPRHKITKRGQNVTFRCDPISEHNRLYWYRQTLGQGPEFLTYFQNEAQLEKSRLLSDRFSAERPKGSFSTLEIQRTEQGDSAMYLCASSLFERGTYEQYFGPGTRLTVT.

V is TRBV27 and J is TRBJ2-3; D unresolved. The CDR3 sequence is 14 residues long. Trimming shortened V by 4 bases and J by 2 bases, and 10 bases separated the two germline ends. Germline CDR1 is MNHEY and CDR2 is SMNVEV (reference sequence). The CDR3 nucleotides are TGTGCCAGCAGTTCTTCCACCCTCACAGATACGCAGTATTTT. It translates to CASSSSTLTDTQYF.

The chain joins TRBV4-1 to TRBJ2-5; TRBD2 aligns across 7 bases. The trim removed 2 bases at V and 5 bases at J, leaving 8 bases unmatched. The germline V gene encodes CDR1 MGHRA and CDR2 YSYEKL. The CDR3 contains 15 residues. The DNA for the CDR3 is TGCGCCAGCAGCCAAACGTGGAGCGGGGCGGAGACCCAGTACTTC. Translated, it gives CASSQTWSGAETQYF.

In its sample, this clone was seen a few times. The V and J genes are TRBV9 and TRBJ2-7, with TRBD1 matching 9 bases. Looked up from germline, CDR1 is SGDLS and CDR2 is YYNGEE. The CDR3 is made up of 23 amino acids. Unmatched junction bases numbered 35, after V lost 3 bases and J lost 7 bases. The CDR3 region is CASSAPWGQGASTSTPDYEEQYF. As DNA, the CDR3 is TGTGCCAGCAGCGCCCCATGGGGACAGGGAGCGTCAACCTCAACTCCCGACTACGAAGAGCAGTACTTC.

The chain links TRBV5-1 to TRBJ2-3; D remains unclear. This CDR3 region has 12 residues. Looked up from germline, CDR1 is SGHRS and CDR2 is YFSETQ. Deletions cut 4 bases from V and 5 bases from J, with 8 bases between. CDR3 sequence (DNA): TGCGCCAGCAGCCCGGAAGGAGATACGCAGTATTTT. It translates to CASSPEGDTQYF.

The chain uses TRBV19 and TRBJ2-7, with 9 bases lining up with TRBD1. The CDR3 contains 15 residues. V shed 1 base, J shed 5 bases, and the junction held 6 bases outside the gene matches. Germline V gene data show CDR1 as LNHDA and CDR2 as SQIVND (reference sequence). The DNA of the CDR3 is TGTGCCAGTAGTATAGGATACAGGGGGCGAGACGAGCAGTACTTC. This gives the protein CASSIGYRGRDEQYF. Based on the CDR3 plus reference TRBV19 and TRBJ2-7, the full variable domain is DGGITQSPKYLFRKEGQNVTLSCEQNLNHDAMYWYRQDPGQGLRLIYYSQIVNDFQKGDIAEGYSVSREKKESFPLTVTSAQKNPTAFYLCASSIGYRGRDEQYFGPGTRLTVT.

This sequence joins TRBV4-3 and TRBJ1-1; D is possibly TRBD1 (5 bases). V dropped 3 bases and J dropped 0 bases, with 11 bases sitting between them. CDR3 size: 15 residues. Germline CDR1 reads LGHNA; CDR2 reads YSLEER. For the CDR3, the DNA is TGCGCCAGCAGCCAGGGCACAGGCATGAACACTGAAGCTTTCTTT. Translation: CASSQGTGMNTEAFF.

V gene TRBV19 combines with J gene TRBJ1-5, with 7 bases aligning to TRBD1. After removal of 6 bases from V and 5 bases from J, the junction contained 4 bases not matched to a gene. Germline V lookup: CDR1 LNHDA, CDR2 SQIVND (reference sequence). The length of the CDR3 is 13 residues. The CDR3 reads CASRQGLYQPQHF. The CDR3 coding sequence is TGTGCCAGTAGACAGGGGTTGTATCAGCCCCAGCATTTT.

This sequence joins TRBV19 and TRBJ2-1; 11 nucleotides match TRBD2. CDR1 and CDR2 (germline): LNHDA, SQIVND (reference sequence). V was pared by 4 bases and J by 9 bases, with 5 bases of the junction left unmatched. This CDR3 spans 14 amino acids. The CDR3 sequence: CASSTGTSGSEQFF. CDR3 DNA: TGTGCCAGTAGTACGGGGACTAGCGGAAGTGAGCAGTTCTTC.

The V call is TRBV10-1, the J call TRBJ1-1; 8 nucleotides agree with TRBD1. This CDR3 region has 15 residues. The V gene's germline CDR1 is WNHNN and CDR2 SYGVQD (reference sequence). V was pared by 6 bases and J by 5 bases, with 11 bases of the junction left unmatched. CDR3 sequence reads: CASSFLQGGRTEAFF. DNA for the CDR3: TGCGCCAGCAGCTTTTTACAGGGGGGAAGGACTGAAGCTTTCTTT.

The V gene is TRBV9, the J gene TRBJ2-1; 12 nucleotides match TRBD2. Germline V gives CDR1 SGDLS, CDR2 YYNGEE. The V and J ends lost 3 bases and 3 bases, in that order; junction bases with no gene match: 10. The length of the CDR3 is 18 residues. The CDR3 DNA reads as TGTGCCAGCAGCGCCCCGAGGGCTAGCGGGGGGGACTACAATGAGCAGTTCTTC. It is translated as CASSAPRASGGDYNEQFF.